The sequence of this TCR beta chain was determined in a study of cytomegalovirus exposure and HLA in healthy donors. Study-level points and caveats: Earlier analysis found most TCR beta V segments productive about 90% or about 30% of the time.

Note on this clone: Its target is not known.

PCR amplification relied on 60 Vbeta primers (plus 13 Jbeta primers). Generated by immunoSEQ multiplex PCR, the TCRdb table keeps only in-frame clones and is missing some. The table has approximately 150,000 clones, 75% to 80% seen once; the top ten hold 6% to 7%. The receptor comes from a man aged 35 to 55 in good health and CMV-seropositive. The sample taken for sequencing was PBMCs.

This CDR3 is CASTIAGRNTDTQYF. DNA of the CDR3: TGTGCCAGTACCATAGCGGGTAGGAACACAGATACGCAGTATTTT. This rearrangement joins TRBV28 to TRBJ2-3; 7 positions match TRBD2. CDR3 size: 15 residues. The germline V gene has CDR1 MDHEN and CDR2 SYDVKM. V lost 9 bases, J lost 2 bases, and 11 bases stayed unmatched.